The 16 T cell receptor beta chains listed next were all sequenced from one sample in a study of beta chain features in type 1 diabetes (dated by TCRdb to the late 2010s). The library relied on the immunoSEQ multiplex PCR assay. The entire isolated RNA was reverse transcribed using the High Capacity cDNA Reverse Transcription Kit, and thus expressed TCRB transcripts were sequenced. The immuneACCESS repertoire file appears here via TCRdb, limited to in-frame rearrangements. These files lack a portion of the clones; in checked studies, under half of the deficit traces to unresolved V genes, and the cause of the others is not known. The sample contains hundreds of thousands of clones, about 14% of them found a single time. Of the sample, about 0.093% falls within the top ten clones. Sequencing was performed on naive CD4+ T cells from blood. The cell subset or site label for this specimen denotes: true naive CD4+ T cells. The receptors stem from a man between 18 and 29 years old in good health.

The chain employs TRBV19 and TRBJ1-5; 8 nucleotides line up with TRBD1. The germline gives CDR1 LNHDA, CDR2 SQIVND (reference sequence). The CDR3 is 11 amino acids. J was trimmed by 7 bases and V by 10 bases; bases with no gene match: 3. CDR3 sequence reads: CATSGGQPQHF. The DNA of the CDR3 is TGTGCCACCTCAGGGGGCCAGCCCCAGCATTTT.

This clone was counted a few times. The chain uses TRBV4-3 and TRBJ2-7; D unclear. Trimming pared 0 bases from V and 4 bases from J, leaving 13 bases between. The CDR3 is 15 residues long. Germline V gene data show CDR1 as LGHNA and CDR2 as YSLEER. CDR3 loop: CASSQDPQWSYEQYF. The CDR3 DNA follows: TGCGCCAGCAGCCAAGATCCTCAGTGGAGTTACGAGCAGTACTTC.

The J gene is TRBJ1-5, the V gene TRBV10-3; tentative D call: TRBD1 (5 bases). Trimming cost V 7 bases and J 5 bases, with 12 bases left between them. The germline V gene encodes CDR1 ENHRY and CDR2 SYGVKD. The CDR3 consists of 13 residues. For the CDR3, the DNA is TGTGCCATCACCGACAGACTTGATCAGCCCCAGCATTTT. Protein sequence: CAITDRLDQPQHF.

Turning to this clone: Other DNA sequences within the sample encode an identical CDR3. The V and J genes are TRBV7-2 and TRBJ2-7; 9 nucleotides agree with TRBD1. The length of the CDR3 is 14 residues. Unmatched junction bases numbered 0, after V lost 1 base and J lost 2 bases. CDR1 SGHTA and CDR2 FQGNSA come from the germline V gene. The CDR3 protein is CASSLGTGAYEQYF. For the CDR3, the DNA is TGTGCCAGCAGCTTAGGGACAGGGGCCTACGAGCAGTACTTC.

The chain employs TRBV7-2 and TRBJ2-7, with D possibly being TRBD1 (5 bases). The CDR3 is 13 amino acids. V dropped 3 bases and J dropped 4 bases, with 10 bases sitting between them. Per the germline V gene, CDR1 is SGHTA and CDR2 is FQGNSA. The DNA of the CDR3 is TGTGCCAGCAGCTTCACTGACAGTTACGAGCAGTACTTC. Translation gives CASSFTDSYEQYF.

V usage is TRBV13 and J usage is TRBJ2-3; 8 bases agree with TRBD2. V was pared by 5 bases and J by 0 bases, with 13 bases of the junction left unmatched. The germline V gene encodes CDR1 PRHDT and CDR2 FYEKMQ (reference sequence). The CDR3 spans 18 residues. CDR3 sequence (DNA): TGTGCCAGCAGCCGTCGGGGAGGCGGGAGGCCCAGCACAGATACGCAGTATTTT. The encoded protein is CASSRRGGGRPSTDTQYF.

The chain carries TRBV28 and TRBJ2-5; D tentatively reads TRBD1 or TRBD2 (5 bases each). CDR3 size: 11 residues. Germline-derived CDR1 and CDR2 are MDHEN and SYDVKM. Trimming removed 7 bases from V and 5 bases from J, with 8 bases in between. The CDR3 DNA follows: TGTGCCAGCACCGAGGGGGAGACCCAGTACTTC. Translating it yields CASTEGETQYF.

This clone was seen only a few times. The chain is built from TRBV9 and TRBJ1-1, with D unclear. V was pared by 0 bases and J by 1 base, with 4 bases between. Per the germline V gene, CDR1 is SGDLS and CDR2 is YYNGEE. This CDR3 has 13 amino acids. As DNA, the CDR3 is TGTGCCAGCAGCGTAGAGAAGAACACTGAAGCTTTCTTT. Protein: CASSVEKNTEAFF.

This clone occurred many times. The DNA for the CDR3 is TGTGCCAGCAGCAAAGGGCCGGGGCGCGGGACCGCCAAAAACATTCAGTACTTC. The encoded protein is CASSKGPGRGTAKNIQYF. The V and J genes are TRBV21-1 and TRBJ2-4; TRBD2 reflects the table's D call only, with no check against the DNA. TRBV21-1 is described as a pseudogene. The CDR3 loop spans 18 amino acids.

This clone turned up a few times. The gene calls are TRBV20-1 and TRBJ2-5; no clear D. The V gene lost 4 bases and the J gene lost 5 bases, with 8 bases spanning the gap. The length of the CDR3 is 11 residues. CDR1 is DFQATT and CDR2 is SNEGSKA in the germline V gene (reference sequence). CDR3 region: CSAMRLETQYF. CDR3 in DNA: TGCAGTGCTATGAGGTTGGAGACCCAGTACTTC.

The J gene is TRBJ1-2, the V gene TRBV7-9, with D tentatively TRBD1 (5 bases). Trimming took 6 bases from V and 6 from J, leaving 20 bases between them. The CDR3 has 15 amino acids. CDR1 is SEHNR and CDR2 is FQNEAQ in the germline V gene (reference sequence). CDR3 loop: CASRGSGARGDGYTF. CDR3 in DNA: TGTGCCAGCAGGGGATCGGGAGCTCGGGGGGATGGCTACACCTTC.

To note about this clone: Other nucleotide sequences from this sample produce the same CDR3. The chain joins TRBV18 to TRBJ1-2, with 7 bases matching TRBD1. With V trimmed by 1 base and J by 5 bases, 1 base remained unmatched. The CDR3 is made up of 13 amino acids. The germline gives CDR1 KGHSH, CDR2 LQKENI. The DNA for the CDR3 is TGTGCCAGCTCACCACAGGGGGCATATGGCTACACCTTC. This sequence encodes CASSPQGAYGYTF.

This chain joins TRBV4-1 and TRBJ2-3, with 8 bases that match TRBD2. V trimming: 1 base; J trimming: 5 bases; junction bases outside the gene matches: 11. Germline V gives CDR1 MGHRA, CDR2 YSYEKL. CDR3 length: 17 residues. CDR3 sequence (DNA): TGCGCCAGCAGCCAAGGACTCCAGCGGGAGCGAGGAGATACGCAGTATTTT. It codes for CASSQGLQRERGDTQYF.

CDR3 sequence reads: CASSLIRLSTDTQYF. The CDR3 DNA is TGTGCCAGCAGTTTAATTAGATTAAGCACAGATACGCAGTATTTT. The chain links TRBV27 to TRBJ2-3; D call uncertain. Germline values: CDR1 MNHEY, CDR2 SMNVEV (reference sequence). V gave up 2 bases and J gave up 0 bases, with 9 bases separating them. The CDR3 runs 15 residues.

This clone was seen only a few times. V usage is TRBV6-6 and J usage is TRBJ2-7; TRBD2 agrees at 11 bases. With 5 bases clipped from V and 7 bases from J, the junction kept 7 bases outside the gene matches. CDR1 and CDR2 (germline): MNHNY, SVGAGI (reference sequence). The CDR3 is 14 amino acids. CDR3: CASSIAGGPREQYF. CDR3 nucleotide sequence: TGTGCCAGCAGTATAGCGGGAGGGCCACGGGAGCAGTACTTC.

This chain connects TRBV5-6 to TRBJ1-3; D may be TRBD1 (5 bases). Trimming took 4 bases from V and 0 from J, leaving 8 bases between them. This CDR3 spans 14 amino acids. The V gene's germline CDR1 is SGHDT and CDR2 YYEEEE. CDR3 sequence (DNA): TGTGCCAGCAGCATGGACATCTCTGGAAACACCATATATTTT. As protein: CASSMDISGNTIYF.